This TCR beta chain was captured in a study of blood T cells in healthy people across ages. The wider study: T cells yielded about one barcoded beta molecule per two cells through template switching. Study conclusions and caveats: Across the age range, TCR beta diversity per million T cells fell in a roughly linear way.

To note about this clonotype: Its target is not known.

Every donor provided roughly 10 milliliters of peripheral blood. Germline trimming cut 4 bases from V and 6 bases from J; bases unmatched to any gene: 20. CDR3 length: 19 amino acids. Germline loops: CDR1 SGHRS, CDR2 YFSETQ. Through a sample-barcoded 5' primer and a J-beta primer mix, a second PCR was run for 7 to 11 cycles. Every molecule of cDNA carried a tag from a template-switch adaptor with 12 random nucleotides. TCRdb processed the 5' RACE reads anew with MiXCR; each CDR3 protein has one entry. The table has about 1,600,000 distinct CDR3 sequences, approximately 40% seen once. The receptor comes from a woman aged 18-30 years in good health. Input material: blood. The chain uses TRBV5-1 and TRBJ2-3, with 10 positions matching TRBD2. In DNA form, the CDR3 reads TGCGCCAGCAGCCCACAACTAGCGGGGCTTTCCCTCAGCGTGGATACGCAGTATTTT. Its protein is CASSPQLAGLSLSVDTQYF.